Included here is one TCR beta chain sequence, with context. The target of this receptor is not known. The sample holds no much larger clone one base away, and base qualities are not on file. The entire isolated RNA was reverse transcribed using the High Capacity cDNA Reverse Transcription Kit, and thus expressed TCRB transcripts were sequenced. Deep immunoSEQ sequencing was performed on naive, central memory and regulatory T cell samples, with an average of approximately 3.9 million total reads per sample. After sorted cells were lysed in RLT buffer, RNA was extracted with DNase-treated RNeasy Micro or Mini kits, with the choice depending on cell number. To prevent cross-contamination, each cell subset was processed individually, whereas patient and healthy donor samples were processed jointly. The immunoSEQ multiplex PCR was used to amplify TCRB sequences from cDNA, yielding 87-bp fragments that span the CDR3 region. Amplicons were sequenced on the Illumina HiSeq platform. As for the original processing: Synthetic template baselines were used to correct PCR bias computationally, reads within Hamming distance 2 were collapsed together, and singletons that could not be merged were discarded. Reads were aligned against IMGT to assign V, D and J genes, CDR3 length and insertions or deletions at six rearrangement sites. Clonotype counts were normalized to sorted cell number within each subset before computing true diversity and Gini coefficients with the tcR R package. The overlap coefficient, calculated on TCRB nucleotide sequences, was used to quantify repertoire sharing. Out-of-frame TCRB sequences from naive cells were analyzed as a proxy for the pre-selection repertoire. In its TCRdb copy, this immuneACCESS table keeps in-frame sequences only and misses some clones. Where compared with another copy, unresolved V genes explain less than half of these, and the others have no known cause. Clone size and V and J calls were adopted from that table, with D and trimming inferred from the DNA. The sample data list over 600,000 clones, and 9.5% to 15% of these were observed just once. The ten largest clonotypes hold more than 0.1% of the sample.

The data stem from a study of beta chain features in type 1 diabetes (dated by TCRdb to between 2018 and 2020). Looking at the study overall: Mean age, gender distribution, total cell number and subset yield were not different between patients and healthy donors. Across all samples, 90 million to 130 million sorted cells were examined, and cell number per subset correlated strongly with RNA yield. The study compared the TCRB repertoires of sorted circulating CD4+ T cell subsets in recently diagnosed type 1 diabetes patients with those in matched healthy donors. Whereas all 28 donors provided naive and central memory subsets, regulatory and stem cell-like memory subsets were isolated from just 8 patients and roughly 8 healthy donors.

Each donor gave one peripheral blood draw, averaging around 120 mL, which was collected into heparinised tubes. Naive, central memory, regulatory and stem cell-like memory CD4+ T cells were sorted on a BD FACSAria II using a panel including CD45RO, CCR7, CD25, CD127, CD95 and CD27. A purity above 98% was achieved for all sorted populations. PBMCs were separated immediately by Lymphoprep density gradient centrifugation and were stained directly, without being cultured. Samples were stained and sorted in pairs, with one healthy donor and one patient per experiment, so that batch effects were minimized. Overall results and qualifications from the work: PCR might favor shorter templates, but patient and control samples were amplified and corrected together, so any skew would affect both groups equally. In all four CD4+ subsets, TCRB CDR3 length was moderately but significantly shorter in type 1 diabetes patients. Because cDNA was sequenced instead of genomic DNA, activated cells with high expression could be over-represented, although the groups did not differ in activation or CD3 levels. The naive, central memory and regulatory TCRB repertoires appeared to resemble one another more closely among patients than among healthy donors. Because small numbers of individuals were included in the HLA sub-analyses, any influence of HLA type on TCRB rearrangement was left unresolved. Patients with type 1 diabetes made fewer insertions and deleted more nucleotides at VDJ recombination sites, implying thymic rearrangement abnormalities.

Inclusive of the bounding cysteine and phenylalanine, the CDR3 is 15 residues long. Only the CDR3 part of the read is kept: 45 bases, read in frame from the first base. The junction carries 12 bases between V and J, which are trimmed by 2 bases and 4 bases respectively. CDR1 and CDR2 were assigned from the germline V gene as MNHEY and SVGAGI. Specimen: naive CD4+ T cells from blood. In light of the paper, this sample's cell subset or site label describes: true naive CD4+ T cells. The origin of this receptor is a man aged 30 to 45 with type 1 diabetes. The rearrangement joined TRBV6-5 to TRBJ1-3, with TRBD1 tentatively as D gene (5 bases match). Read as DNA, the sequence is TGTGCCAGCAGTTACCAAGGGGCGCCAGGAAACACCATATATTTT. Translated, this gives CASSYQGAPGNTIYF.